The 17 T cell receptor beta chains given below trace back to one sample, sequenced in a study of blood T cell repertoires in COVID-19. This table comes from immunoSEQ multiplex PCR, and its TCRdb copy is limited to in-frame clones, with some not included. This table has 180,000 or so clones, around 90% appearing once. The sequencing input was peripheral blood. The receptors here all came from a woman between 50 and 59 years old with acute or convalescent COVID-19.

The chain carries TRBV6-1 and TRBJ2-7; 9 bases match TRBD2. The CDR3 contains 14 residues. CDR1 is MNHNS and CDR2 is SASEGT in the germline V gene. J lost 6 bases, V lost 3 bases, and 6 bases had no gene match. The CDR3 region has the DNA TGTGCCAGCAGTGAGGGACTAGCAACGGGCGAGCAGTACTTC. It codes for CASSEGLATGEQYF.

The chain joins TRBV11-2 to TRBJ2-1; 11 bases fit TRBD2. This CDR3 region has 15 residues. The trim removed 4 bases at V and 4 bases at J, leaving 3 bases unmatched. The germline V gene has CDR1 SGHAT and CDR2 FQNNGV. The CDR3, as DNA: TGTGCCAGCAGCTCTAGACTAGCGGGATACAATGAGCAGTTCTTC. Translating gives CASSSRLAGYNEQFF. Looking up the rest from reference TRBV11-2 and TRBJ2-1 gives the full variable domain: EAGVAQSPRYKIIEKRQSVAFWCNPISGHATLYWYQQILGQGPKLLIQFQNNGVVDDSQLPKDRFSAERLKGVDSTLKIQPAKLEDSAVYLCASSSRLAGYNEQFFGPGTRLTVL.

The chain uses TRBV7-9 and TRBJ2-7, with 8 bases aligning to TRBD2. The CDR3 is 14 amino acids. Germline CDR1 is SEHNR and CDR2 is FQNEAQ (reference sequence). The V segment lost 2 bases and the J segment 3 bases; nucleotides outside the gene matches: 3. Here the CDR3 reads CASSLTGLVYEQYF. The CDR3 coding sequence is TGTGCCAGCAGCTTAACGGGACTAGTCTACGAGCAGTACTTC.

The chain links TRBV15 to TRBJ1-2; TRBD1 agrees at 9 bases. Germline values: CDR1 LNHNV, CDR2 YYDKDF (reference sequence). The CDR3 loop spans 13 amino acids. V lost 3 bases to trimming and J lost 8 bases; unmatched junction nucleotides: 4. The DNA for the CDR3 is TGTGCCACCAGCAGGGGACAGGGTGGAGGCTACACCTTC. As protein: CATSRGQGGGYTF.

The CDR3 here is CASAGGLAGGTSTDTQYF. The CDR3, as DNA: TGTGCCAGTGCAGGGGGACTAGCGGGAGGGACTAGCACAGATACGCAGTATTTT. V is TRBV19 and J is TRBJ2-3, with TRBD2 matching over 16 bases. This CDR3 spans 18 amino acids. CDR1 is LNHDA and CDR2 is SQIVND in the germline V gene (reference sequence). Losses at the gene ends were 8 bases for V and 0 bases for J; bases not matched to a gene: 8.

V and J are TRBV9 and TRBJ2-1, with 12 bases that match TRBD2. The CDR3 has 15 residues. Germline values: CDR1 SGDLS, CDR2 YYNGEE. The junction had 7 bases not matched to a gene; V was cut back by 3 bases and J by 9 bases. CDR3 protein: CASSGPSGGAGEQFF. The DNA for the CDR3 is TGTGCCAGCAGCGGACCTAGCGGGGGGGCGGGTGAGCAGTTCTTC.

Written as DNA, the CDR3 is TGTGCCAGCAGCTCCGGGACAGGATACTATGGCTACACCTTC. Residues: CASSSGTGYYGYTF. J is TRBJ1-2 and V is TRBV11-3, with 8 bases lining up with TRBD1. From germline, CDR1 is SGHNT and CDR2 YENEEA. The CDR3 contains 14 residues. Trimming at V came to 4 bases and at J to 3 bases, leaving 4 bases not matched to a gene.

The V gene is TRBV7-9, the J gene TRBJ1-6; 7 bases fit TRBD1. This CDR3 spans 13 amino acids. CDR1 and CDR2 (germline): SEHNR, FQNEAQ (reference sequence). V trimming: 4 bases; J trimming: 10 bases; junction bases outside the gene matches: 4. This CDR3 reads CASSSQDRSPLHF. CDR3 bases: TGTGCCAGCAGCTCGCAGGACAGGTCACCCCTCCACTTT.

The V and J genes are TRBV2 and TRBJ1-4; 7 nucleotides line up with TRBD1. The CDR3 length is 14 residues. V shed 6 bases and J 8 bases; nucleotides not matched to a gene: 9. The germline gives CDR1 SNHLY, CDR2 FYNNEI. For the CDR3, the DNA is TGTGCCAGCAGGAGACAGGGCGGCCGCGAAAAACTGTTTTTT. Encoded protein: CASRRQGGREKLFF.

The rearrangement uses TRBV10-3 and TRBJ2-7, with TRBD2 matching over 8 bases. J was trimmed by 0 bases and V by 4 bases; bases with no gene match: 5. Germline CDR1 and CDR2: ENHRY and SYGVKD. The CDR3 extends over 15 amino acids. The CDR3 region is CAISGGGGISYEQYF. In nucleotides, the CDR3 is TGTGCCATCAGTGGGGGCGGGGGGATCTCCTACGAGCAGTACTTC.

The DNA of the CDR3 is TGTGCCAGCAGCCCCGGACAGGGAAGTCTGATCTATGAGCAGTTCTTC. Residues: CASSPGQGSLIYEQFF. The chain links TRBV5-4 to TRBJ2-1, with 8 positions matching TRBD1. Losses at the gene ends were 4 bases for V and 8 bases for J; bases not matched to a gene: 14. The CDR3 spans 16 residues. The germline V gene has CDR1 SGHNT and CDR2 YYREEE (reference sequence).

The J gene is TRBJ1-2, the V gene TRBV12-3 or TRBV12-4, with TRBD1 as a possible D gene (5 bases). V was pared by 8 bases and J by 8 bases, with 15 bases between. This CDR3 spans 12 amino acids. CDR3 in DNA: TGTGCCAGCTCCCGGGGGTTCATAGGCTACACCTTC. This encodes CASSRGFIGYTF.

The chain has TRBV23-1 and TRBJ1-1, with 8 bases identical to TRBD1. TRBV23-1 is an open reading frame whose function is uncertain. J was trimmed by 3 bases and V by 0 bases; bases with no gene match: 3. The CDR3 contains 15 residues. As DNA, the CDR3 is TGCGCCAGCAGTCAATCGGCGGACAGGGACACTGAAGCTTTCTTT. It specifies CASSQSADRDTEAFF.

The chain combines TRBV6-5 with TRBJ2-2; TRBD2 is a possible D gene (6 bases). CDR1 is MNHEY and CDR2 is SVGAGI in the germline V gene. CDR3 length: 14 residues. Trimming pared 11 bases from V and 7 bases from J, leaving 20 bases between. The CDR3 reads CAGGAGYLGGELFF. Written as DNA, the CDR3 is TGTGCCGGCGGGGCAGGGTATTTGGGCGGGGAGCTGTTTTTT.

As DNA, the CDR3 is TGCAGCGTCCTAACAGGGACCACTAATGAAAAACTGTTTTTT. Protein: CSVLTGTTNEKLFF. The V and J genes are TRBV29-1 and TRBJ1-4, with D possibly TRBD1 on 6 matching bases. Per germline, CDR1 SQVTM and CDR2 ANQGSEA. This CDR3 is 14 amino acids long. V lost 6 bases and J lost 2, with 13 bases in between. Using reference TRBV29-1 and TRBJ1-4 for the parts outside the CDR3, the full variable domain is SAVISQKPSRDICQRGTSLTIQCQVDSQVTMMFWYRQQPGQSLTLIATANQGSEATYESGFVIDKFPISRPNLTFSTLTVSNMSPEDSSIYLCSVLTGTTNEKLFFGSGTQLSVL.

CDR3 in DNA: TGTGCCAGCAGGGGACAGGGGGTAAGCTCCTACAATGAGCAGTTCTTC. Translated, it gives CASRGQGVSSYNEQFF. The chain couples TRBV28 to TRBJ2-1; 11 nucleotides match TRBD1. Germline V lookup: CDR1 MDHEN, CDR2 SYDVKM. There are 16 residues in the CDR3. Trimming took 6 bases from V and 0 from J; bases not matched to a gene: 4.

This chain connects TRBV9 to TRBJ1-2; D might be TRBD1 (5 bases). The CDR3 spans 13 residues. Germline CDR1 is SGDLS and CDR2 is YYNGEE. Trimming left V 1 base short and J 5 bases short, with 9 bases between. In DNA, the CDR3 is TGTGCCAGCAGCGTAACAGGAGCTTATGGCTACACCTTC. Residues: CASSVTGAYGYTF.